One sample yielded the 19 T cell receptor beta chains listed below, sequenced in a study of T cell responses to AZD1222 COVID-19 vaccine. Using immunoSEQ multiplex PCR, the repertoire was profiled, and TCRdb retains in-frame clones only, with some absent. The profile covers roughly 99,000 clones, with roughly 90% appearing a single time and less than 8% taken by the ten largest. Material: peripheral blood, obtained on day 0 of AZD1222 vaccination. These receptors were taken from an adult in good health.

The V gene is TRBV13, the J gene TRBJ2-5; TRBD1 matches at 10 bases. The ends lost 5 bases at V and 5 bases at J; junction bases unmatched: 8. The germline V gene has CDR1 PRHDT and CDR2 FYEKMQ (reference sequence). This CDR3 has 15 amino acids. CDR3 nucleotide sequence: TGTGCCAGCAGCGGGGCGGGACAGGGGAGGGAGACCCAGTACTTC. It yields the protein CASSGAGQGRETQYF.

The V call is TRBV30, the J call TRBJ1-1; D is ambiguous. The V end lost 7 bases, the J end lost 1 base, and 13 bases lay between the germline ends. Germline V gene data show CDR1 as GTSNPN and CDR2 as SVGIG (reference sequence). This CDR3 is built from 13 residues. CDR3 sequence: CAYRAFGNTEAFF. For the CDR3, the DNA is TGTGCCTACCGGGCCTTCGGGAACACTGAAGCTTTCTTT. Together with reference TRBV30 and TRBJ1-1, the CDR3 gives the full variable domain: SQTIHQWPATLVQPVGSPLSLECTVEGTSNPNLYWYRQAAGRGLQLLFYSVGIGQISSEVPQNLSASRPQDRQFILSSKKLLLSDSGFYLCAYRAFGNTEAFFGQGTRLTVV.

The genes are TRBV29-1 and TRBJ2-3; 10 bases align to TRBD2. The CDR3 totals 14 residues. Germline V gene lookup returns CDR1 SQVTM and CDR2 ANQGSEA. V lost 2 bases, J lost 3 bases, and 2 bases stayed unmatched. DNA of the CDR3: TGCAGCGTTGAAATAGCGGGAGGTACAGATACGCAGTATTTT. The encoded protein is CSVEIAGGTDTQYF.

The rearrangement joins TRBV19 to TRBJ1-5; D may be TRBD1 (5 bases). Germline V lookup: CDR1 LNHDA, CDR2 SQIVND (reference sequence). This CDR3 region has 15 residues. Trimming shortened V by 6 bases and J by 6 bases, and 18 bases separated the two germline ends. CDR3 residues: CASSPTGGSFQPQHF. The CDR3 region has the DNA TGTGCCAGTAGCCCTACGGGGGGTAGTTTTCAGCCCCAGCATTTT.

This clone was seen just once. This chain uses TRBV29-1 with TRBJ2-5; no clear D. Germline V gene data show CDR1 as SQVTM and CDR2 as ANQGSEA. Trimming left V 2 bases short and J 1 base short, with 8 bases between. There are 13 residues in the CDR3. The CDR3 region is CSVEPRPQETQYF. The CDR3, as DNA: TGCAGCGTTGAACCCAGGCCCCAAGAGACCCAGTACTTC.

This chain links TRBV18 with TRBJ1-1; the D is unclear. This CDR3 region has 16 residues. CDR1 is KGHSH and CDR2 is LQKENI in the germline V gene. The V gene lost 3 bases and the J gene lost 2 bases, with 16 bases spanning the gap. This CDR3 reads CASSPSGRGPNTEAFF. CDR3 in DNA: TGTGCCAGCTCACCGAGCGGTCGGGGTCCCAACACTGAAGCTTTCTTT.

The chain carries TRBV19 and TRBJ1-5; possible D gene TRBD1, 5 bases. This CDR3 spans 14 amino acids. Germline loops: CDR1 LNHDA, CDR2 SQIVND (reference sequence). Between the trimmed V and J ends, which lost 6 bases and 7 bases, there was a span of 16 bases. For the CDR3, the DNA is TGTGCCAGTAGAAATAACCAGGGACGGCAGCCCCAGCATTTT. Encoded protein: CASRNNQGRQPQHF.

V usage is TRBV12-3 or TRBV12-4 and J usage is TRBJ1-2; 7 bases align to TRBD1. The V segment lost 1 base and the J segment 6 bases; nucleotides outside the gene matches: 2. This CDR3 is 13 amino acids long. The CDR3, as DNA: TGTGCCAGCAGTTTAGTAACAGGGGATGGCTACACCTTC. This encodes CASSLVTGDGYTF.

The rearrangement links TRBV28 to TRBJ2-3; 11 nucleotides align to TRBD2. CDR1 MDHEN and CDR2 SYDVKM come from the germline V gene. V lost 6 bases, J lost 1 base, and 3 bases stayed unmatched. The CDR3 is made up of 15 amino acids. CDR3 coding DNA: TGTGCCAGCAGCAGTAGCGGGAGGGGCACAGATACGCAGTATTTT. Protein sequence: CASSSSGRGTDTQYF.

The chain employs TRBV11-2 and TRBJ2-7; D unresolved. Germline CDR1 reads SGHAT; CDR2 reads FQNNGV. V was clipped by 4 bases and J by 3 bases, with 13 bases between them. This CDR3 comprises 14 residues. The chain's CDR3 is CASSSSMGNYEQYF. The CDR3 DNA is TGTGCCAGCAGCTCCTCCATGGGGAACTACGAGCAGTACTTC.

The chain combines TRBV6-2 or TRBV6-3 with TRBJ2-2; 8 bases map to TRBD2. The V gene's germline CDR1 is MNHEY and CDR2 SVGEGT. Trimming cost V 0 bases and J 1 base; bases outside gene matches: 7. The CDR3 sequence is 18 residues long. Written as DNA, the CDR3 is TGTGCCAGCAGTTACTCGGTTCGCGCGGGAGGGAACACCGGGGAGCTGTTTTTT. Amino acid sequence: CASSYSVRAGGNTGELFF.

The chain is built from TRBV5-1 and TRBJ2-5; 7 bases match TRBD1. The V segment lost 2 bases and the J segment 5 bases; nucleotides outside the gene matches: 9. CDR3 length: 15 residues. Per germline, CDR1 SGHRS and CDR2 YFSETQ. CDR3 nucleotides: TGCGCCAGCAGCTTAGGATCCAGGGGGTCGGAGACCCAGTACTTC. Translated, it gives CASSLGSRGSETQYF.

J is TRBJ1-5 and V is TRBV5-8; the D gene is possibly TRBD1 (5 bases). This CDR3 is built from 17 residues. V shed 1 base and J shed 0 bases, with 14 bases lying between them. The germline CDR1 and CDR2 sequences are SGHTS and YDEGEE. CDR3 coding DNA: TGTGCCAGCAGCTTGACTGTGGCGGGGGATAGCAATCAGCCCCAGCATTTT. This codes for CASSLTVAGDSNQPQHF.

The V call is TRBV4-3, the J call TRBJ1-4; D perhaps matches TRBD1 (5 bases). There are 17 residues in the CDR3. Trimming took 0 bases from V and 3 from J, leaving 14 bases between them. Germline V gene lookup returns CDR1 LGHNA and CDR2 YSLEER. The CDR3 reads CASSQDAGLAANEKLFF. DNA of the CDR3: TGCGCCAGCAGCCAAGATGCGGGGCTAGCGGCTAATGAAAAACTGTTTTTT.

CDR3 in DNA: TGTGCCAGCAGCTTCACAGATCTCAATGAGCAGTTCTTC. Encoded protein: CASSFTDLNEQFF. This rearrangement joins TRBV28 to TRBJ2-1; no definite D call. Trimming took off 6 bases at V and 6 bases at J, with 12 bases between the two ends. Germline loops: CDR1 MDHEN, CDR2 SYDVKM. The CDR3 totals 13 residues.

This sequence joins TRBV19 and TRBJ1-1; 7 positions match TRBD1. The CDR3 extends over 14 amino acids. Germline assignment: CDR1 LNHDA and CDR2 SQIVND (reference sequence). V trimming: 6 bases; J trimming: 5 bases; junction bases outside the gene matches: 9. CDR3 bases: TGTGCCAGTAGCGACCCACAGGGGTGGACTGAAGCTTTCTTT. Encoded protein: CASSDPQGWTEAFF.

V usage is TRBV9 and J usage is TRBJ2-1; TRBD2 matches at 7 bases. V lost 0 bases and J lost 2; bases outside the gene matches: 2. The CDR3 length is 15 residues. CDR1 and CDR2 (germline): SGDLS, YYNGEE. The CDR3 spells CASSVGGGTYNEQFF. CDR3 nucleotides: TGTGCCAGCAGCGTAGGGGGAGGGACCTACAATGAGCAGTTCTTC.

This clone was counted a single time. J is TRBJ1-4 and V is TRBV28, with D possibly TRBD1 on 6 matching bases. V lost 8 bases, J lost 12 bases, and 16 bases lay in between. The CDR3 is 12 amino acids. CDR1 and CDR2 from the germline V gene are MDHEN and SYDVKM. DNA of the CDR3: TGTGCCAGCCATCCTCTGAAGGGGGAACTGTTTTTT. This translates into CASHPLKGELFF. Full variable domain (rest looked up from reference TRBV28 and TRBJ1-4): DVKVTQSSRYLVKRTGEKVFLECVQDMDHENMFWYRQDPGLGLRLIYFSYDVKMKEKGDIPEGYSVSREKKERFSLILESASTNQTSMYLCASHPLKGELFFGSGTQLSVL.

This clone was seen more than once but under ten times. The chain links TRBV28 to TRBJ2-2; D is perhaps TRBD1 (5 bases). Germline loops: CDR1 MDHEN, CDR2 SYDVKM. V was pared by 8 bases and J by 4 bases, with 14 bases between. The CDR3 contains 14 residues. The CDR3 loop reads CASEKGQITGELFF. CDR3 DNA sequence: TGTGCCAGCGAGAAGGGGCAAATCACCGGGGAGCTGTTTTTT.